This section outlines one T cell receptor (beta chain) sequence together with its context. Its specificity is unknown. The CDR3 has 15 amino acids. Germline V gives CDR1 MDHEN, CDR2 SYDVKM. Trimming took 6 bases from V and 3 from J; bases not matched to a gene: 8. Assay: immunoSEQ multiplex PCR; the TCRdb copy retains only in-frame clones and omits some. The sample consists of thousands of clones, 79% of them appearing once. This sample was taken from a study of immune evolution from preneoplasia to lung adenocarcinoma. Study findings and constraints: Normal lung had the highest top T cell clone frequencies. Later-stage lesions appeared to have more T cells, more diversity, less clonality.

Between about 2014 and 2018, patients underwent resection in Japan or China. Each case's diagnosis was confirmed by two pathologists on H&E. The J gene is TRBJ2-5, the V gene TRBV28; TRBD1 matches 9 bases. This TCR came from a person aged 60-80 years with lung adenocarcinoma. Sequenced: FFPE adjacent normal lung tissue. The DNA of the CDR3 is TGTGCCAGCAGGTGGACAGGGGCCGGAAAAGAGACCCAGTACTTC. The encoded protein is CASRWTGAGKETQYF. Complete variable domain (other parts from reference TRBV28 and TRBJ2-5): DVKVTQSSRYLVKRTGEKVFLECVQDMDHENMFWYRQDPGLGLRLIYFSYDVKMKEKGDIPEGYSVSREKKERFSLILESASTNQTSMYLCASRWTGAGKETQYFGPGTRLLVL.